The 22 T cell receptor beta chains in this list originate from one sample, sequenced in a study of blood T cell repertoires in COVID-19. Generated by immunoSEQ multiplex PCR, the TCRdb table keeps only in-frame clones and is missing some. Among approximately 100,000 clones, roughly 84% were seen once, and the ten largest hold under 8%. The specimen sequenced was peripheral blood. The origin of the receptors is a woman older than 75 with active or convalescent COVID-19.

The chain carries TRBV18 and TRBJ2-1, with 10 bases matching TRBD2. Germline CDR1 reads KGHSH; CDR2 reads LQKENI. The CDR3 is 15 residues long. V dropped 2 bases and J dropped 10; count of bases not matched to a gene: 8. CDR3 amino acids: CASSPMASGGGEQFF. DNA for the CDR3: TGTGCCAGCTCACCAATGGCTAGCGGGGGTGGAGAGCAGTTCTTC.

This sequence joins TRBV11-2 and TRBJ1-2; D not certain. V gave up 1 base and J gave up 6 bases, with 6 bases separating them. There are 12 residues in the CDR3. CDR1 and CDR2 (germline): SGHAT, FQNNGV. The CDR3 spells CASSLGTDGYTF. Written as DNA, the CDR3 is TGTGCCAGCAGCTTAGGTACAGATGGCTACACCTTC.

V is TRBV5-4 and J is TRBJ2-2; TRBD2 matches at 8 bases. This CDR3 contains 14 residues. From germline, CDR1 is SGHNT and CDR2 YYREEE (reference sequence). V shed 1 base, J shed 6 bases, and the junction held 2 bases outside the gene matches. In DNA form, the CDR3 reads TGTGCCAGCAGCTTGTTGACTAGCGCCGGGGAGCTGTTTTTT. Its protein is CASSLLTSAGELFF.

V is TRBV9 and J is TRBJ2-2; 14 nucleotides line up with TRBD2. J gave up 2 bases and V 0 bases, and 6 bases lay outside the gene matches. The CDR3 is 19 residues long. In germline, CDR1 is SGDLS, CDR2 YYNGEE. CDR3 DNA: TGTGCCAGCAGCGTAGCCTGGACTAGCGGGAGGATCAACACCGGGGAGCTGTTTTTT. Its translation: CASSVAWTSGRINTGELFF. Complete variable domain (other parts from reference TRBV9 and TRBJ2-2): DSGVTQTPKHLITATGQRVTLRCSPRSGDLSVYWYQQSLDQGLQFLIQYYNGEERAKGNILERFSAQQFPDLHSELNLSSLELGDSALYFCASSVAWTSGRINTGELFFGEGSRLTVL.

V and J are TRBV3-1 (or the pseudogene TRBV3-2) and TRBJ2-7; a weak D match, TRBD1 (5 bases). In germline, CDR1 is LGHDT, CDR2 YNNKEL (reference sequence). Between the trimmed V and J ends, which lost 4 bases and 4 bases, there was a span of 11 bases. The CDR3 has 13 residues. For the CDR3, the DNA is TGTGCCAGCAGCCCGTCCAGGGTTTACGAGCAGTACTTC. Translated, it gives CASSPSRVYEQYF.

The genes are TRBV28 and TRBJ1-1; TRBD1 matches at 7 bases. Trimming removed 6 bases from V and 3 bases from J; junction bases left unmatched: 10. The CDR3 totals 15 residues. CDR1 MDHEN and CDR2 SYDVKM come from the germline V gene. The CDR3 region is CASRGQPPEDTEAFF. In nucleotides, the CDR3 is TGTGCCAGCAGGGGACAGCCCCCGGAGGACACTGAAGCTTTCTTT.

Comments on this clone: Germline is not matched at one junction end, which may reflect a read error. This rearrangement joins TRBV7-7 to TRBJ2-2; 7 bases match TRBD2. Germline V gene lookup returns CDR1 SSHAT and CDR2 FNYEAQ (reference sequence). This CDR3 is built from 16 residues. The DNA of the CDR3 is TGTGCTAGCAGCCCCAGTGAAGCGGGACCGACCGGGGAGCTGTTTTTT. Residues: CASSPSEAGPTGELFF.

This clone has more than one count but fewer than ten. This chain links TRBV7-9 with TRBJ2-3, with 9 bases lining up with TRBD2. Germline V gene sequence: CDR1 SEHNR, CDR2 FQNEAQ (reference sequence). This CDR3 contains 15 residues. With V trimmed by 4 bases and J by 3 bases, 5 bases remained unmatched. CDR3 sequence: CASSWRLAETDTQYF. In nucleotides, the CDR3 is TGTGCCAGCAGCTGGCGACTAGCGGAGACAGATACGCAGTATTTT.

J is TRBJ1-1 and V is TRBV5-1, with D perhaps TRBD1 (5 bases). The CDR3 sequence is 15 residues long. With 0 bases removed from V and 1 base from J, the gap between germline ends came to 10 bases. Germline CDR1 SGHRS, CDR2 YFSETQ. CDR3 sequence reads: CASSLVVRENTEAFF. DNA for the CDR3: TGCGCCAGCAGCTTGGTAGTCAGGGAGAACACTGAAGCTTTCTTT.

This chain uses TRBV4-1 with TRBJ2-7, with 7 bases fitting TRBD1. After removal of 1 base from V and 4 bases from J, the junction contained 7 bases not matched to a gene. The CDR3 length is 15 residues. CDR1 is MGHRA and CDR2 is YSYEKL in the germline V gene. For the CDR3, the DNA is TGCGCCAGCAGCCAAGGCTACAGGGGATCGTACGAGCAGTACTTC. Translation gives CASSQGYRGSYEQYF.

This chain links TRBV10-3 with TRBJ1-2; unclear D gene. The V and J ends lost 7 bases and 3 bases respectively, with 12 bases between them. Looked up from germline, CDR1 is ENHRY and CDR2 is SYGVKD. The CDR3 runs to 13 residues. The DNA of the CDR3 is TGTGCCATCAAGCCGGGAGAAGACTATGGCTACACCTTC. It yields the protein CAIKPGEDYGYTF.

This clone has more than one count but fewer than ten. The chain is built from TRBV7-3 and TRBJ1-1, with TRBD1 identical over 7 bases. J was trimmed by 0 bases and V by 5 bases; bases with no gene match: 6. The CDR3 is 15 amino acids. Germline V gene sequence: CDR1 SGHTA, CDR2 FQGTGA. DNA for the CDR3: TGTGCCAGCAGCGAACAGGGGAGGATGAACACTGAAGCTTTCTTT. Amino acids: CASSEQGRMNTEAFF.

The CDR3 loop reads CASIVGHGQPQHF. CDR3 in DNA: TGTGCCAGCATCGTGGGGCACGGTCAGCCCCAGCATTTT. V and J are TRBV2 and TRBJ1-5, with D tentatively TRBD1 (5 bases). Germline-derived CDR1 and CDR2 are SNHLY and FYNNEI. With 7 bases removed from V and 6 bases from J, the gap between germline ends came to 13 bases. This CDR3 spans 13 amino acids.

The rearrangement uses TRBV25-1 and TRBJ2-7; 8 bases align to TRBD2. V lost 2 bases to trimming and J lost 1 base; unmatched junction nucleotides: 7. CDR1 and CDR2 (germline): MGHDK, SYGVNS. The CDR3 is 16 amino acids. CDR3 in amino acids: CASSEGRGELSYEQYF. The DNA for the CDR3 is TGTGCCAGCAGTGAAGGGCGGGGGGAACTGTCCTACGAGCAGTACTTC.

The gene calls are TRBV6-1 and TRBJ2-7; 10 nucleotides agree with TRBD1. This CDR3 comprises 15 residues. Germline loops: CDR1 MNHNS, CDR2 SASEGT. The V gene end was trimmed by 3 bases and the J gene end by 1 base; junction bases not matched to a gene: 3. The CDR3 DNA is TGTGCCAGCAGTGACGGGACAGGGGCGTCCTACGAGCAGTACTTC. It translates to CASSDGTGASYEQYF.

The chain combines TRBV28 with TRBJ2-3; the D is unclear. Trimming pared 6 bases from V and 9 bases from J, leaving 13 bases between. The CDR3 length is 12 residues. CDR1 is MDHEN, CDR2 SYDVKM, per germline. The CDR3 protein is CASRPPEATQYF. The CDR3 nucleotides read TGTGCCAGCAGGCCCCCCGAGGCCACGCAGTATTTT.

This chain joins TRBV6-6 and TRBJ2-7; D is possibly TRBD1 (5 bases). The CDR3 has 13 residues. Germline V gene lookup returns CDR1 MNHNY and CDR2 SVGAGI (reference sequence). Trimming cost V 8 bases and J 0 bases, with 11 bases left between them. CDR3 amino acids: CASLQDSSYEQYF. The CDR3 DNA is TGTGCCAGCCTCCAAGACAGCTCCTACGAGCAGTACTTC.

V is TRBV18 and J is TRBJ2-5; 8 bases are a match to TRBD1. Germline V lookup: CDR1 KGHSH, CDR2 LQKENI. CDR3 length equals 14 residues. V shed 3 bases and J 1 base; nucleotides not matched to a gene: 1. The CDR3 sequence is CASSPDRAQETQYF. For the CDR3, the DNA is TGTGCCAGCTCACCGGACAGGGCCCAAGAGACCCAGTACTTC.

V usage is TRBV28 and J usage is TRBJ2-7; D possibly corresponds to TRBD1 (5 bases). CDR1 is MDHEN and CDR2 is SYDVKM in the germline V gene. Between the trimmed V and J ends, which lost 2 bases and 5 bases, there was a span of 13 bases. The CDR3 consists of 14 residues. CDR3 sequence (DNA): TGTGCCAGCAGTTTAATAGGAAAGGGGAACGAGCAGTACTTC. Its translation is CASSLIGKGNEQYF.

This sequence joins TRBV28 and TRBJ2-3; TRBD2 agrees at 7 bases. This CDR3 comprises 15 residues. Per the germline V gene, CDR1 is MDHEN and CDR2 is SYDVKM. After removal of 6 bases from V and 1 base from J, the junction contained 7 bases not matched to a gene. This CDR3 is CASSTLGGGTDTQYF. DNA for the CDR3: TGTGCCAGCAGCACCTTGGGGGGGGGCACAGATACGCAGTATTTT.

The chain employs TRBV28 and TRBJ2-7, with a tentative D call TRBD2 (5 bases). Germline V gene sequence: CDR1 MDHEN, CDR2 SYDVKM. V lost 3 bases, J lost 0 bases, and 9 bases lay in between. The CDR3 spans 14 residues. The CDR3 bases are TGTGCCAGCAGTTTTCCGGGAAGCTCCTACGAGCAGTACTTC. Its protein product is CASSFPGSSYEQYF.

The chain recombines TRBV5-5 with TRBJ2-1; 8 nucleotides agree with TRBD2. This CDR3 comprises 14 residues. Trimming took 9 bases from V and 2 from J; bases not matched to a gene: 7. Germline lookup yields CDR1 SGHKS and CDR2 YYEKEE (reference sequence). This chain's CDR3 is CATIREGAYNEQFF. The DNA of the CDR3 is TGTGCCACCATCCGGGAGGGGGCCTACAATGAGCAGTTCTTC.